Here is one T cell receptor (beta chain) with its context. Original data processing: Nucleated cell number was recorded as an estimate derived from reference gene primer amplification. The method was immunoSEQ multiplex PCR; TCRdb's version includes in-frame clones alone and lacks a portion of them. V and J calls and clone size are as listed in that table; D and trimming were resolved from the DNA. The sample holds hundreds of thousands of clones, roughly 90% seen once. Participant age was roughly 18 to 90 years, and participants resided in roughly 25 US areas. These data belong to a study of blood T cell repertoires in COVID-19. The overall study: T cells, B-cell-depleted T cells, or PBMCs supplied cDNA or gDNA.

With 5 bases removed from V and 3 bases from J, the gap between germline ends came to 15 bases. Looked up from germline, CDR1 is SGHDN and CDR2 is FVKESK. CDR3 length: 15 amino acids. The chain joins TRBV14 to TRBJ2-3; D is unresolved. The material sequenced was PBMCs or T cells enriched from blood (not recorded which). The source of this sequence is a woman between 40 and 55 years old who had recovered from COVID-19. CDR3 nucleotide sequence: TGTGCCAGCAGCTCTCAGGCCTTAGAAACAGATACGCAGTATTTT. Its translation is CASSSQALETDTQYF.